This TCR beta chain was profiled in a study of shared clonotypes between healthy human individuals. General study results and limits: A limitation of the genetic and exposure-history diversity represented arose from few donors.

Libraries were prepared by immunoSEQ multiplex PCR; TCRdb keeps only in-frame clonotypes and omits some of them. The sample consists of roughly 2.1 million clones, about 92% of them appearing once. V trimming: 2 bases; J trimming: 10 bases; junction bases outside the gene matches: 7. CDR1 is SGHTA and CDR2 is FQGTGA in the germline V gene. The CDR3 runs 16 residues. Comment on this clone: The target antigen is unknown.

The naive CD8 fraction comprised CD45RO-negative cells positively selected for CCR7 and excluded terminally differentiated effector memory CD45RA+ cells. Healthy HIV-negative adults without recent acute infections or vaccinations served as donors. Material for sequencing was naive CD8+ T cells from PBMCs. The chain couples TRBV7-3 to TRBJ2-1; 14 bases are a match to TRBD2. The TCR was taken from a young man in good health. Some clones in this sample may be carry-over from other donors' samples. The CDR3 coding sequence is TGTGCCAGCAGCTTAGGACTAGCGGGAGGTCTTAAGGAGCAGTTCTTC. Residues: CASSLGLAGGLKEQFF.